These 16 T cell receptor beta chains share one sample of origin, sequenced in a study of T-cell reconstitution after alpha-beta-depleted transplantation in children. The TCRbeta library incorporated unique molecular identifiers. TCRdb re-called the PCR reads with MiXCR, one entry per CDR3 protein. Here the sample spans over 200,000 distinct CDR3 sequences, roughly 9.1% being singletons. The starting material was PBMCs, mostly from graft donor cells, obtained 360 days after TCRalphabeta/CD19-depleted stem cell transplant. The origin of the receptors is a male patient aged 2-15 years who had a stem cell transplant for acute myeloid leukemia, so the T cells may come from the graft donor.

CDR3 protein: CASSLKSLRTSGRQETQYF. As DNA, the CDR3 is TGTGCCAGCAGCTTAAAGTCGTTGCGGACTAGCGGGAGGCAAGAGACCCAGTACTTC. The rearrangement uses TRBV11-2 and TRBJ2-5; 14 nucleotides line up with TRBD2. Germline CDR1 is SGHAT and CDR2 is FQNNGV. The ends lost 2 bases at V and 2 bases at J; junction bases unmatched: 10. This CDR3 is built from 19 residues.

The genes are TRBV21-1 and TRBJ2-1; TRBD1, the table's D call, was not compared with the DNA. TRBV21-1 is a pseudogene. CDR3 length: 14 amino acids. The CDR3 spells CVSSKGGGGHEQFF. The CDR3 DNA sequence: TGTGTCAGCAGCAAGGGAGGAGGGGGCCATGAGCAGTTCTTC.

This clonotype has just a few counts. The CDR3 DNA sequence: TGTGCCAGCAGCGCTCAGGATACGCAGTATTTT. Translating gives CASSAQDTQYF. The rearrangement uses TRBV7-8 and TRBJ2-3; D uncertain. Germline CDR1 is SGHVS and CDR2 is FQNEAQ. V lost 5 bases to trimming and J lost 6 bases, with 6 bases between them. The CDR3 totals 11 residues. The full variable domain, completed using reference TRBV7-8 and TRBJ2-3, is GAGVSQSPRYKVAKRGQDVALRCDPISGHVSLFWYQQALGQGPEFLTYFQNEAQLDKSGLPSDRFFAERPEGSVSTLKIQRTQQEDSAVYLCASSAQDTQYFGPGTRLTVL.

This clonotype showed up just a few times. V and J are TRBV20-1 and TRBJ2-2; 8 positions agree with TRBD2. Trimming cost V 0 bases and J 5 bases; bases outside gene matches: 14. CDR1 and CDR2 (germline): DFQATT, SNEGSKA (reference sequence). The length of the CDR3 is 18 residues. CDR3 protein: CSARDSLIPGGGTGELFF. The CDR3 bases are TGCAGTGCTAGAGATTCCCTTATCCCGGGAGGGGGGACCGGGGAGCTGTTTTTT.

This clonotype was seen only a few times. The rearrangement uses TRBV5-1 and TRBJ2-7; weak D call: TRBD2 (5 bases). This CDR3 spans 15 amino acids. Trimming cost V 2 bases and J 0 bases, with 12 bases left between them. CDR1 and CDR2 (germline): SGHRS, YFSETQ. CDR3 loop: CASSFGETDSYEQYF. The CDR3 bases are TGCGCCAGCAGCTTCGGGGAGACGGACTCCTACGAGCAGTACTTC.

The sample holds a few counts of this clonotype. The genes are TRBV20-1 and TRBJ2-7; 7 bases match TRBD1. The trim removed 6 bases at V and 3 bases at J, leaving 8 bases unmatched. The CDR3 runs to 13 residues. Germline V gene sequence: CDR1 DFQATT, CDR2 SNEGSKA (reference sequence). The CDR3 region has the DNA TGCAGTGCGAAAGACAGGGCGGACTACGAGCAGTACGTC. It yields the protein CSAKDRADYEQYV.

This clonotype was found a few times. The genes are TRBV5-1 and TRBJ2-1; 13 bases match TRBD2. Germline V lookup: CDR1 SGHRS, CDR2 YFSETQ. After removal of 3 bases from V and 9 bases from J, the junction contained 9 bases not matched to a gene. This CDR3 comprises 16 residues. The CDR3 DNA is TGCGCCAGCAGCTCCCTACTAGCGGGAGGGCAGGGTGAGCAGTTCTTC. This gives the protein CASSSLLAGGQGEQFF.

The CDR3 nucleotides read TGCAGTGCTAGGGGGCTAGCGCTAGTCACGGGGGAGACCCAGTACTTC. Protein product: CSARGLALVTGETQYF. The chain employs TRBV20-1 and TRBJ2-5, with D possibly TRBD2 on 6 matching bases. CDR3 length: 16 amino acids. The V gene lost 3 bases and the J gene lost 5 bases, with 22 bases spanning the gap. CDR1 DFQATT and CDR2 SNEGSKA come from the germline V gene (reference sequence).

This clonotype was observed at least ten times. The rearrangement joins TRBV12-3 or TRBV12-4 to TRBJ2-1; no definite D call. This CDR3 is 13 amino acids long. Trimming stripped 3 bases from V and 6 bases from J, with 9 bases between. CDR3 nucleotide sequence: TGTGCCAGCAGTTTCCCGGGTAGCAATGAGCAGTTCTTC. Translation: CASSFPGSNEQFF.

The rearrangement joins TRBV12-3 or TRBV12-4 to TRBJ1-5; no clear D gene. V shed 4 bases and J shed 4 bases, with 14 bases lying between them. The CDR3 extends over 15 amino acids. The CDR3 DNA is TGTGCCAGCAGTTCCGGACCCGGGAGGAATCAGCCCCAGCATTTT. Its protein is CASSSGPGRNQPQHF.

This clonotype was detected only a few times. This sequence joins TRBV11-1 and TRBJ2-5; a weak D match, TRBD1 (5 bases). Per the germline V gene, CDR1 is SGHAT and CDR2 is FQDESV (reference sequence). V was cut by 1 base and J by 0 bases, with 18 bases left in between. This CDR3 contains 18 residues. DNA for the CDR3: TGTGCCAGCAGCTTAGGGTATGGGCCAGGGCCTTACCAAGAGACCCAGTACTTC. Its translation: CASSLGYGPGPYQETQYF.

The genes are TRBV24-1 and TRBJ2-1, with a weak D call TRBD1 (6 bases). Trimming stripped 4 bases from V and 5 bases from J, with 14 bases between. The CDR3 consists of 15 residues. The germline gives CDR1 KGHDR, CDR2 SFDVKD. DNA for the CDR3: TGTGCCACCAGTGACTCCGGGACAAGGAACAATGAGCAGTTCTTC. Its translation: CATSDSGTRNNEQFF.

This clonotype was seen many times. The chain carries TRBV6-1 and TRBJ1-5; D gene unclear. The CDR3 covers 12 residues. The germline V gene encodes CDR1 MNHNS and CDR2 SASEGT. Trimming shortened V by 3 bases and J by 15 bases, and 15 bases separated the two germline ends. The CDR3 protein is CASSDWTVPGHF. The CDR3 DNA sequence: TGTGCCAGCAGTGACTGGACGGTGCCCGGGCATTTT.

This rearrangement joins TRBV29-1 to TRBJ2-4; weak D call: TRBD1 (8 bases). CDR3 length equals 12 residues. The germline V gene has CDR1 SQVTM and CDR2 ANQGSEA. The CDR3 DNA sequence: TGCGCGGGGGCAACAGGGGGAGGCATTCAGTACTTC. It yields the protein CAGATGGGIQYF.

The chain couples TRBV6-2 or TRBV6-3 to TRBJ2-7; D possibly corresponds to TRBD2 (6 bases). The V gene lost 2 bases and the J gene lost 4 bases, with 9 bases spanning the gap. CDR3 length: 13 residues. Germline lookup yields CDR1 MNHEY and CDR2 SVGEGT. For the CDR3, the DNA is TGTGCCAGCAGTTACATCAGCGGGTACGAGCAGTACTTC. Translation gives CASSYISGYEQYF.

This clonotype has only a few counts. The CDR3 sequence: CASSPGVGDSYNEQFF. For the CDR3, the DNA is TGTGCCAGCAGCCCCGGGGTGGGGGACTCCTACAATGAGCAGTTCTTC. V gene TRBV7-3 combines with J gene TRBJ2-1; D may correspond to TRBD1 or TRBD2 (5 bases each). Looked up from germline, CDR1 is SGHTA and CDR2 is FQGTGA. V shed 5 bases and J shed 0 bases, with 14 bases lying between them. The CDR3 covers 16 residues. Full variable domain (rest looked up from reference TRBV7-3 and TRBJ2-1): GAGVSQTPSNKVTEKGKYVELRCDPISGHTALYWYRQSLGQGPEFLIYFQGTGAADDSGLPNDRFFAVRPEGSVSTLKIQRTERGDSAVYLCASSPGVGDSYNEQFFGPGTRLTVL.